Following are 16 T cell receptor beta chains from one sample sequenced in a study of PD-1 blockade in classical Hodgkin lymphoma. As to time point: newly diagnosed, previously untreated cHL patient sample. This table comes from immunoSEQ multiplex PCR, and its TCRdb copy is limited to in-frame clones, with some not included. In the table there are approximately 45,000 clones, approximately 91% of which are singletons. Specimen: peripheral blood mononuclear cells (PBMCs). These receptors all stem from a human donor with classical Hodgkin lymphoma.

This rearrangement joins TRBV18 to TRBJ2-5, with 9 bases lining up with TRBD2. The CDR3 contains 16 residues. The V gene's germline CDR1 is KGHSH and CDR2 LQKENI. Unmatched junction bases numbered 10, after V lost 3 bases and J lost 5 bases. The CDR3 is CASSPYSGSGRETQYF. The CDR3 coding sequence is TGTGCCAGCTCACCTTATAGCGGGAGCGGTAGGGAGACCCAGTACTTC.

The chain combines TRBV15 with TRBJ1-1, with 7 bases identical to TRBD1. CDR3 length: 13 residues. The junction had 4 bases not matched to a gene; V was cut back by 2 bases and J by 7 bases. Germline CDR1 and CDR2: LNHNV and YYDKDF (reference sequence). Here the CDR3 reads CATSRNRDSEAFF. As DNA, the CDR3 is TGTGCCACCAGCAGAAATCGGGACAGTGAAGCTTTCTTT.

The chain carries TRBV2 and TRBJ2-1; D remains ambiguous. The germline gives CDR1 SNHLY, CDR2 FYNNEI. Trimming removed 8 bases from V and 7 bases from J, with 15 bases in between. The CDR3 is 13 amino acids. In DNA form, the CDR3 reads TGTGCCAGCGTGCTGGAGCGAGGAAATGAGCAGTTCTTC. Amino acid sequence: CASVLERGNEQFF.

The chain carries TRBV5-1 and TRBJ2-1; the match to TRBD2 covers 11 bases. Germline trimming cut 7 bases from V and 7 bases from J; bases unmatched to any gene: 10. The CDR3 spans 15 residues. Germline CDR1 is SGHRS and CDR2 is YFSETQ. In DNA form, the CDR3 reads TGCGCCAGCTCTCTCCTAGCGGGAGGCGGGAATGAGCAGTTCTTC. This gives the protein CASSLLAGGGNEQFF. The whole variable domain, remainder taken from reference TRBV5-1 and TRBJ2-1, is KAGVTQTPRYLIKTRGQQVTLSCSPISGHRSVSWYQQTPGQGLQFLFEYFSETQRNKGNFPGRFSGRQFSNSRSEMNVSTLELGDSALYLCASSLLAGGGNEQFFGPGTRLTVL.

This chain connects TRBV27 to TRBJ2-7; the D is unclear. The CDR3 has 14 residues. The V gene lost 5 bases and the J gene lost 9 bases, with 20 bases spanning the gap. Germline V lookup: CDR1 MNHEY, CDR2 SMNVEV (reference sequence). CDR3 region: CASSDGPVVFVQYF. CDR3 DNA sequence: TGTGCCAGCAGTGATGGGCCGGTGGTTTTCGTGCAGTACTTC.

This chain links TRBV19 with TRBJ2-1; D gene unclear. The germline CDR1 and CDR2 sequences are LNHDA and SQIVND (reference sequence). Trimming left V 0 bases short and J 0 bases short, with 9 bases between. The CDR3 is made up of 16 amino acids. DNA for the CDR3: TGTGCCAGTAGTATAGACAGCTTAATCTCCTACAATGAGCAGTTCTTC. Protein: CASSIDSLISYNEQFF.

CDR3 sequence: CASSLGGENYGYTF. CDR3 bases: TGCGCCAGCAGCTTGGGTGGAGAAAACTATGGCTACACCTTC. The chain has TRBV5-1 and TRBJ1-2; D uncertain. The CDR3 runs 14 residues. Germline CDR1 is SGHRS and CDR2 is YFSETQ. Trimming took off 0 bases at V and 2 bases at J, with 8 bases between the two ends.

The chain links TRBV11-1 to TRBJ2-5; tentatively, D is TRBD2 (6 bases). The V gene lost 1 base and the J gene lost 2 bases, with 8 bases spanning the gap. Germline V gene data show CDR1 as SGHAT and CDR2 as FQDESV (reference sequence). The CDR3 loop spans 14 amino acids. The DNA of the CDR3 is TGTGCCAGCAGCTTAGGGACTATGCAAGAGACCCAGTACTTC. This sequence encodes CASSLGTMQETQYF.

The CDR3 DNA follows: TGTGCCAGCAGCCCACAGGGGGCGAGCGTCGGGCACACCGGGGAGCTGTTTTTT. Translation: CASSPQGASVGHTGELFF. This chain joins TRBV7-3 and TRBJ2-2, with 9 bases lining up with TRBD1. Germline CDR1 is SGHTA and CDR2 is FQGTGA. V gave up 5 bases and J gave up 3 bases; unmatched junction bases: 13. This CDR3 has 18 amino acids.

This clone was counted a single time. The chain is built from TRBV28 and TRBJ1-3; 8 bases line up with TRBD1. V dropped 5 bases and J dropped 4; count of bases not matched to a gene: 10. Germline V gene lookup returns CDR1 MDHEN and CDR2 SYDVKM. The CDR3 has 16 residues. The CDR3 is CASSIRQGITGNTIYF. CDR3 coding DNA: TGTGCCAGCAGTATAAGACAGGGGATAACAGGAAACACCATATATTTT.

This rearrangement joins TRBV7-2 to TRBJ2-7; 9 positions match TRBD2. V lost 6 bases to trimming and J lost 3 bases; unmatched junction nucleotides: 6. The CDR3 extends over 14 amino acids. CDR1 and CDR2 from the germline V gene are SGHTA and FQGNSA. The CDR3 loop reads CASSLAGTGYEQYV. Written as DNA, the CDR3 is TGTGCCAGCAGTCTAGCGGGAACGGGCTACGAGCAGTACGTC.

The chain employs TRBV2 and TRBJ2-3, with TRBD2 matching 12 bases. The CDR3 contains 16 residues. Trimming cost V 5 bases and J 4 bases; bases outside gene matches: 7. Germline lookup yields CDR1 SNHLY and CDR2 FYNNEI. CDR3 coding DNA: TGTGCCAGCAGTCCCTCCGGGACTAGCGGGCCAGATACGCAGTATTTT. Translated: CASSPSGTSGPDTQYF.

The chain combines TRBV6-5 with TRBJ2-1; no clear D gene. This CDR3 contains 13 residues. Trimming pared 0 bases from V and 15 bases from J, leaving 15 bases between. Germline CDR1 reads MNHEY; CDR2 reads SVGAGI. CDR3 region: CASSYSRPGVPFF. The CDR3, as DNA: TGTGCCAGCAGTTACTCGAGGCCCGGCGTCCCGTTCTTC.

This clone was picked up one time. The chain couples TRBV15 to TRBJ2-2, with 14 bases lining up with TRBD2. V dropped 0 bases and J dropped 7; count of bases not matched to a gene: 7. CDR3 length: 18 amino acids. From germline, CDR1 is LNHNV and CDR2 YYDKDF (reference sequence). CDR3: CATSRDPTSGRASGELFF. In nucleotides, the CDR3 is TGTGCCACCAGCAGAGATCCGACTAGCGGGAGGGCTAGCGGGGAGCTGTTTTTT.

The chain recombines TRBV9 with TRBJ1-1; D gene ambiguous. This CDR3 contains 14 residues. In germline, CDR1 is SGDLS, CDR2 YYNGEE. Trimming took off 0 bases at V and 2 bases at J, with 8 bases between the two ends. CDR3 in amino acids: CASSVGADNTEAFF. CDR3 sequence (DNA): TGTGCCAGCAGCGTAGGGGCAGACAACACTGAAGCTTTCTTT.

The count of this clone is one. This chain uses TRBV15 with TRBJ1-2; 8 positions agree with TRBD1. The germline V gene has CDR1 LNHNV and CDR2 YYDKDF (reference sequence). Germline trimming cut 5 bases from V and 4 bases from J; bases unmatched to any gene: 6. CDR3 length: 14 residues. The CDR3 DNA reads TGTGCCACCAGCGCTAAAGACAGGGGCTATGGCTACACCTTC. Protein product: CATSAKDRGYGYTF.